A selection of T cell receptor beta chains follows, all from one sample in a study of cytomegalovirus exposure and HLA in healthy donors. Profiled with immunoSEQ multiplex PCR; TCRdb holds only in-frame clones, not every one. The repertoire has about 160,000 clones, about four fifths of them found once; the top ten carry 8.5%. Source material: PBMCs. The source of these receptors is a male donor in good health and CMV-seropositive. CDR3s include the opening cysteine and the closing phenylalanine or tryptophan. A D gene is named only where the DNA matches it firmly. Only part of the rows carry a size: once, few, many, or a class if the clone is expanded.

TRBJ2-5	TRBD1	TRBV13	NA	CASSWDREETQYF	TGTGCCAGCAGCTGGGACAGGGAGGAGACCCAGTACTTC
TRBJ2-1	TRBD2	TRBV30	NA	CARTSGQYNEQFF	TGTGCCCGAACTAGCGGCCAGTACAATGAGCAGTTCTTC
TRBJ1-2	NA	TRBV10-3	NA	CAISEPTDAYGYTF	TGTGCCATCAGTGAGCCGACAGACGCCTATGGCTACACCTTC
TRBJ2-4	NA	TRBV5-1	NA	CASSSDSAQGIQYF	TGCGCCAGCAGCTCGGACTCCGCCCAGGGGATTCAGTACTTC
TRBJ1-3	NA	TRBV14	NA	CASRMGGFPGNTIYF	TGTGCCAGCAGAATGGGGGGATTCCCTGGAAACACCATATATTTT
TRBJ1-1	NA	TRBV27	few	CASSLSGRSVAFF	TGTGCCAGCAGTTTATCGGGCCGATCGGTGGCTTTCTTT
TRBJ2-3	TRBD2	TRBV4-1	NA	CASSQSGGGAGDTQYF	TGCGCCAGCAGCCAATCTGGCGGGGGGGCTGGAGATACGCAGTATTTT
TRBJ2-3	NA	TRBV9	NA	CASSVGLASTDTQYF	TGTGCCAGCAGCGTAGGACTGGCTAGCACAGATACGCAGTATTTT
TRBJ1-1	NA	TRBV5-1	NA	CASSPQANTEAFF	TGCGCCAGCAGCCCGCAGGCGAACACTGAAGCTTTCTTT
TRBJ1-2	NA	TRBV28	NA	CASSRKQGSGYTF	TGTGCCAGCAGCCGAAAACAGGGATCTGGCTACACCTTC
TRBJ2-5	NA	TRBV10-3	NA	CAISDPQTGWETQYF	TGTGCCATCAGTGACCCCCAGACAGGTTGGGAGACCCAGTACTTC
TRBJ1-4	NA	TRBV10-2	NA	CATTLQGLNEKLFF	TGCGCCACCACACTACAGGGCCTTAATGAAAAACTGTTTTTT
TRBJ2-6	TRBD1	TRBV9	NA	CASSVAVRQGLSGANVLTF	TGTGCCAGCAGCGTAGCTGTCAGACAGGGGTTAAGTGGGGCCAACGTCCTGACTTTC
TRBJ2-2	TRBD1	TRBV29-1	once	CSVGQVYTGELFF	TGCAGCGTCGGACAGGTCTACACCGGGGAGCTGTTTTTT
TRBJ2-5	NA	TRBV4-1	NA	CASSQDRGGYQETQYF	TGCGCCAGCAGCCAAGATAGGGGCGGCTACCAAGAGACCCAGTACTTC
TRBJ1-5	NA	TRBV30	NA	CAWEQGAGQPQHF	TGTGCCTGGGAGCAAGGGGCTGGGCAGCCCCAGCATTTT
TRBJ2-1	NA	TRBV12-2	NA	CASRSRPTSGRDSDNEQFF	TGTGCAAGTCGCTCAAGACCGACTAGCGGGAGAGACAGTGACAATGAGCAGTTCTTC
TRBJ2-7	TRBD1	TRBV4-1	NA	CASSLLGQGDSYEQYF	TGCGCCAGCAGCCTCTTAGGACAGGGGGATTCCTACGAGCAGTACTTC
TRBJ2-2	NA	TRBV7-8	NA	CASSFSSGELFF	TGTGCCAGCAGCTTCAGTTCCGGGGAGCTGTTTTTT
TRBJ1-2	NA	TRBV7-2	NA	CASRSRWSDYTF	TGTGCCAGCAGGTCCCGGTGGAGCGACTACACCTTC
TRBJ1-6	TRBD1	TRBV9	NA	CASSASKAYGTGDNSPLHF	TGTGCCAGCAGCGCATCGAAAGCCTACGGGACAGGGGATAATTCACCCCTCCACTTT
TRBJ2-7	NA	TRBV5-1	NA	CASGLAGSNYEQYF	TGCGCCAGCGGCTTGGCGGGGTCGAACTACGAGCAGTACTTC
TRBJ2-7	TRBD1	TRBV2	NA	CASRDRGLGEQYF	TGTGCCAGCAGGGACAGGGGGCTAGGCGAGCAGTACTTC
TRBJ1-3	TRBD1	TRBV18	few	CASSDRGPPGNTIYF	TGTGCCAGCTCGGACAGGGGTCCGCCTGGAAACACCATATATTTT
TRBJ2-7	NA	TRBV5-1	NA	CASSWESSYEQYF	TGCGCCAGCAGCTGGGAGAGCTCCTACGAGCAGTACTTC
TRBJ1-2	TRBD1	TRBV15	NA	CATSRDSVNYGYTF	TGTGCCACCAGCCGGGACAGTGTTAACTATGGCTACACCTTC
TRBJ2-5	TRBD2	TRBV30	NA	CAWSSTNLLAGVGETQYF	TGTGCCTGGAGCTCGACAAACCTCCTAGCGGGAGTGGGGGAGACCCAGTACTTC
TRBJ2-1	NA	TRBV19	NA	CASSIGYSYSYNEQFF	TGTGCCAGTAGTATCGGGTACTCCTATTCCTACAATGAGCAGTTCTTC
TRBJ2-6	NA	TRBV30	NA	CAWDPPGTYSGANVLTF	TGTGCCTGGGACCCCCCAGGCACTTACTCTGGGGCCAACGTCCTGACTTTC
TRBJ2-7	TRBD1	TRBV27	few	CASSSSSGQGRYHEQYF	TGTGCCAGCAGTTCCTCGTCCGGACAGGGTAGATATCACGAGCAGTACTTC
TRBJ1-1	NA	TRBV7-6	NA	CASSSQVGEAFF	TGTGCCAGCAGCTCCCAAGTCGGGGAAGCTTTCTTT
TRBJ2-2	NA	TRBV27	NA	CASSTLGTNTGELFF	TGTGCCAGCAGTACCCTCGGGACGAACACCGGGGAGCTGTTTTTT
TRBJ2-5	NA	TRBV9	NA	CASSPGGAQETQYF	TGTGCCAGCAGCCCCGGGGGAGCCCAAGAGACCCAGTACTTC
TRBJ2-4	NA	TRBV6-1	few	CAAAGQLTNIQYF	TGTGCCGCCGCGGGACAGCTTACGAACATTCAGTACTTC
TRBJ2-2	NA	TRBV29-1	few	CSVLTQGRYTGELFF	TGCAGCGTTTTGACTCAGGGGCGGTACACCGGGGAGCTGTTTTTT
TRBJ2-1	TRBD2	TRBV7-6	NA	CASSLDSPLAGGLDNEQFF	TGTGCCAGCAGCTTAGACTCCCCCCTAGCGGGGGGACTCGACAATGAGCAGTTCTTC
TRBJ1-2	NA	TRBV5-1	NA	CANSFIGQPLYGYTF	TGCGCCAACTCCTTTATAGGACAGCCACTCTATGGCTACACCTTC
TRBJ2-7	TRBD2	TRBV6-5	NA	CASSRLAGTYEQYF	TGTGCCAGCAGTCGACTAGCGGGGACCTACGAGCAGTACTTC
TRBJ1-2	TRBD1	TRBV19	NA	CASSITGVIGYGYTF	TGTGCCAGTAGTATTACAGGGGTAATTGGCTATGGCTACACCTTC
TRBJ2-7	TRBD1	TRBV7-8	NA	CASSRGTGIYEQYF	TGTGCCAGCAGTCGGGGGACAGGAATCTACGAGCAGTACTTC
TRBJ2-3	NA	TRBV4-3	NA	CASSLSRAGVTDTQYF	TGCGCCAGCAGCCTCTCCAGGGCAGGGGTCACAGATACGCAGTATTTT
TRBJ2-1	TRBD2	TRBV7-2	NA	CASSVPGGGEQFF	TGTGCCAGCAGCGTTCCGGGAGGCGGCGAGCAGTTCTTC
TRBJ1-2	TRBD1	TRBV6-1	NA	CAGQGYGYTF	TGTGCCGGACAGGGCTATGGCTACACCTTC
TRBJ1-1	TRBD1	TRBV25-1	NA	CASGGQGNTEAFF	TGTGCCAGCGGGGGACAGGGAAACACTGAAGCTTTCTTT
TRBJ2-1	TRBD2	TRBV14	NA	CASRQNAPGTSGRADRNEQFF	TGTGCCAGCAGGCAGAACGCTCCCGGGACTAGCGGGAGGGCGGATAGGAATGAGCAGTTCTTC
TRBJ2-7	NA	TRBV5-4	few	CASSLDAGLTYEQYF	TGTGCCAGCAGCTTGGATGCAGGGCTGACCTACGAGCAGTACTTC
TRBJ1-2	NA	TRBV7-9	NA	CASSADSDYGYTF	TGTGCCAGCAGCGCCGACTCAGACTATGGCTACACCTTC
TRBJ2-3	TRBD2	TRBV4-2	NA	CASSPTSGGADTQYF	TGTGCCAGCAGCCCCACTAGCGGGGGTGCAGATACGCAGTATTTT
TRBJ2-5	NA	TRBV9	NA	CASSVAHGTQYF	TGTGCCAGCAGCGTAGCCCACGGGACCCAGTACTTC
TRBJ1-5	NA	TRBV28	once	CASSSHQPQHF	TGTGCCAGCAGTTCTCATCAGCCCCAGCATTTT
TRBJ1-5	NA	TRBV7-8	NA	CASSEKHQPQHF	TGTGCCAGCAGCGAAAAACACCAGCCCCAGCATTTT
TRBJ2-1	TRBD2	TRBV4-1	NA	CASRLASGISYNEQFF	TGCGCCAGCAGGTTGGCCAGCGGGATTTCCTACAATGAGCAGTTCTTC
TRBJ1-3	NA	TRBV5-8	NA	CASSASGSSGNTIYF	TGTGCCAGCAGCGCGTCTGGGAGTAGTGGAAACACCATATATTTT
TRBJ2-1	TRBD2	TRBV27	once	CASSTTSATEQFF	TGTGCCAGCAGTACGACTAGCGCCACTGAGCAGTTCTTC
TRBJ1-2	NA	TRBV6-6	NA	CASSHTDLRTF	TGTGCCAGCAGTCATACAGACCTGCGCACCTTC
TRBJ2-4	NA	TRBV25-1	NA	CASSESGPKNIQYF	TGTGCCAGCAGTGAAAGTGGGCCCAAAAACATTCAGTACTTC
TRBJ1-4	NA	TRBV7-9	NA	CASSLKGGQSEKLFF	TGTGCCAGCAGCTTAAAGGGGGGGCAATCGGAAAAACTGTTTTTT
TRBJ2-1	TRBD2	TRBV7-2	NA	CASSSSSGGAANEQFF	TGTGCCAGCAGCTCCTCTAGCGGAGGGGCCGCAAATGAGCAGTTCTTC